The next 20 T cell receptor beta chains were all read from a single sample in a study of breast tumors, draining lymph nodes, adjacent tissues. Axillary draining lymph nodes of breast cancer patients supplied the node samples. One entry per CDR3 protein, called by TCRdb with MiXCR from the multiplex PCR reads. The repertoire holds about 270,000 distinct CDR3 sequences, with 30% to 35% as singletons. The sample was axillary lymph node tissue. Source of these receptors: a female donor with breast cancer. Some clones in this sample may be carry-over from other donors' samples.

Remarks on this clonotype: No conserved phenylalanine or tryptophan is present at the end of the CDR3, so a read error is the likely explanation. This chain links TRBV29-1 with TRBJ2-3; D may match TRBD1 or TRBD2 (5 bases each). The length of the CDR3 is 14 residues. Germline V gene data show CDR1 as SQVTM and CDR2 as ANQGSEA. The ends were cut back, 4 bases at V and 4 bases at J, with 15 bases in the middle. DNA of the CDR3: TGCAGCGTTGGGGGACGGGGTGAGGCAGATACGCAGTATCTT. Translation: CSVGGRGEADTQYL.

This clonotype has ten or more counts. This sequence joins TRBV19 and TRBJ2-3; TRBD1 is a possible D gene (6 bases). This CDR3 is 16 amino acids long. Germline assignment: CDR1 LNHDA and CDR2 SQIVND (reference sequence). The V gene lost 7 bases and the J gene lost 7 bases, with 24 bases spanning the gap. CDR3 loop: CASTRTGTRTSYTQYF. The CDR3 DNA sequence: TGTGCCAGTACTAGAACCGGGACAAGGACATCTTATACGCAGTATTTT.

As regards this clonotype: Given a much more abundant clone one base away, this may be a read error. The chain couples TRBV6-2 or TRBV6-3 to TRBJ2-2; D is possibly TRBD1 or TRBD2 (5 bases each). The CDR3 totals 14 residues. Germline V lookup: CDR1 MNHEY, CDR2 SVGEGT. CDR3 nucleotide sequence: TGTGCCAGCAGACCCGGGACGAACACCGGGGAGCTGGTTTTT. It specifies CASRPGTNTGELVF.

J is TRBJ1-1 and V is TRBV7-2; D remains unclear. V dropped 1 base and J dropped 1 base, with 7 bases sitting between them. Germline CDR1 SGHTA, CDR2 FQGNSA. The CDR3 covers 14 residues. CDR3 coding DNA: TGTGCCAGCAGCTTAGGGGCAGAGAACACTGAAGCTTTCTTT. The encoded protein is CASSLGAENTEAFF.

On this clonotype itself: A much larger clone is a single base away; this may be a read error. CDR3 sequence: CASFAGNGQFF. Here the CDR3 DNA reads TGTGCCAGCTTTGCAGGGAATGGGCAGTTCTTC. The chain links TRBV5-4 to TRBJ2-1, with a possible D match to TRBD1 (5 bases). Germline CDR1 is SGHNT and CDR2 is YYREEE (reference sequence). CDR3 length: 11 residues. The full variable domain, completed using reference TRBV5-4 and TRBJ2-1, is ETGVTQSPTHLIKTRGQQVTLRCSSQSGHNTVSWYQQALGQGPQFIFQYYREEENGRGNFPPRFSGLQFPNYSSELNVNALELDDSALYLCASFAGNGQFFGPGTRLTVL.

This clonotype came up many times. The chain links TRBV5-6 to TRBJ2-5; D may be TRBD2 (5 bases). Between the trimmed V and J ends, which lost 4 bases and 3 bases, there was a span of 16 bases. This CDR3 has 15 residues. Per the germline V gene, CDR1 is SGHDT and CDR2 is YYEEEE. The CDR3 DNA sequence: TGTGCCAGCAGCAAAAAGGGCGGGTTGGAAGAGACCCAGTACTTC. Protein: CASSKKGGLEETQYF.

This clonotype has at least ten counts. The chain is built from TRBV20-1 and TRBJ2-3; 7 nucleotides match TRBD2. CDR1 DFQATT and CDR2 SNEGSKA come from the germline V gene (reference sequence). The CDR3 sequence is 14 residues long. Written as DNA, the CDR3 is TGCAGCGCCATGAGGAGGGAGGGCCGGGATACGCAGTATTTT. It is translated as CSAMRREGRDTQYF.

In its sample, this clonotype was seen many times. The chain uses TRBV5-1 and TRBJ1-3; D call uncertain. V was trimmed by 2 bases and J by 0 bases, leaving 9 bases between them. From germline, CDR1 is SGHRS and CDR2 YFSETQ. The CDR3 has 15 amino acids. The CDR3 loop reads CASSFGPHSGNTIYF. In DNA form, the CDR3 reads TGCGCCAGCAGCTTTGGTCCCCACTCTGGAAACACCATATATTTT. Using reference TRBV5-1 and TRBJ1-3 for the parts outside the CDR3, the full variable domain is KAGVTQTPRYLIKTRGQQVTLSCSPISGHRSVSWYQQTPGQGLQFLFEYFSETQRNKGNFPGRFSGRQFSNSRSEMNVSTLELGDSALYLCASSFGPHSGNTIYFGEGSWLTVV.

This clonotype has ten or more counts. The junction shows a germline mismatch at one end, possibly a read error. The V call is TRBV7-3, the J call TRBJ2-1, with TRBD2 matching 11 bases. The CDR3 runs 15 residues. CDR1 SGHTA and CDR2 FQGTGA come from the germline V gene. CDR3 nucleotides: TGCGCCAGCAGCGCTGGGACTAGCGGCAACAATGAGCAGTTCTTC. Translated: CASSAGTSGNNEQFF.

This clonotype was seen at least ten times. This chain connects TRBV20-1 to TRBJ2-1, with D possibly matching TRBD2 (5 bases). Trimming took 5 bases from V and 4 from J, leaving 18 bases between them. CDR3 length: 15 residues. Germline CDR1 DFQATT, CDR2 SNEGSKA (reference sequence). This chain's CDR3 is CSAQSGKGVYNEQFF. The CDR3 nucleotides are TGCAGTGCTCAAAGTGGGAAGGGAGTTTACAATGAGCAGTTCTTC.

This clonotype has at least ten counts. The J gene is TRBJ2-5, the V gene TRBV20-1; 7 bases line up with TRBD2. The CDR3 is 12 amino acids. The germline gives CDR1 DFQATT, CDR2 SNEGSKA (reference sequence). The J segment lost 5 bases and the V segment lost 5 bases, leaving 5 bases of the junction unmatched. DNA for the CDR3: TGCAGTGCTGTACTAGCGTGGGAGACCCAGTACTTC. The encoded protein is CSAVLAWETQYF.

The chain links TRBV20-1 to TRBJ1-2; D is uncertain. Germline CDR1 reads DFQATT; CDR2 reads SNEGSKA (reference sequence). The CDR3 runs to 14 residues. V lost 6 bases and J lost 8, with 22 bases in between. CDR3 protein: CSAEDVSGGLGYTF. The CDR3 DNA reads TGCAGTGCGGAGGACGTCTCGGGAGGCTTGGGCTACACCTTC.

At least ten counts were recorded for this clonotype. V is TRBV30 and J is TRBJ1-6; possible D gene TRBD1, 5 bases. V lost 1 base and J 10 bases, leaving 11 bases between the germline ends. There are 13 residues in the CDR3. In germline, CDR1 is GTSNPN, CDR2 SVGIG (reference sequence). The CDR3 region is CAWSALPGSPLHF. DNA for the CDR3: TGTGCCTGGAGTGCCCTTCCAGGGTCACCCCTCCACTTT.

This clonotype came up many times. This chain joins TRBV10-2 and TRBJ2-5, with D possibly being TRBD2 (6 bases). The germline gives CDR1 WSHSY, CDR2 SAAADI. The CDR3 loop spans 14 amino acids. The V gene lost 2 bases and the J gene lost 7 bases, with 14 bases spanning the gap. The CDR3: CASSEPGLLRTQYF. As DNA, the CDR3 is TGCGCCAGCAGTGAGCCGGGACTCTTGAGGACCCAGTACTTC.

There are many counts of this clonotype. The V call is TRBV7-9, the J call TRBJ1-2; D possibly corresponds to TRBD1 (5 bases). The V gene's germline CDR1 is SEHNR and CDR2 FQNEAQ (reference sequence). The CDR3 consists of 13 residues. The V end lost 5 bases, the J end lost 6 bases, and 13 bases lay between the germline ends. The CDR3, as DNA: TGTGCCAGCAGCGGGGCCCGGTGGGATGGCTACACCTTC. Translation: CASSGARWDGYTF.

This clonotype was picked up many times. The CDR3 region is CASSLVGVSTDTQYF. As DNA, the CDR3 is TGTGCCAGCAGCTTAGTAGGGGTTTCCACAGATACGCAGTATTTT. This chain joins TRBV7-2 and TRBJ2-3; D is perhaps TRBD1 (5 bases). Between the trimmed V and J ends, which lost 1 base and 2 bases, there was a span of 10 bases. The CDR3 consists of 15 residues. Germline-derived CDR1 and CDR2 are SGHTA and FQGNSA.

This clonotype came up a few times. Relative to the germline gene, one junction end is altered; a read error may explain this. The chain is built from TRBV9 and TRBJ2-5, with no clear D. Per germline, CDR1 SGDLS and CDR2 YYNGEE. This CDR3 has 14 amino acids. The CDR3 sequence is CASSVGLGQETQSF. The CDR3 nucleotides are TGTGCCAGCAGCGTAGGTCTTGGGCAAGAGACCCAGTCCTTC.

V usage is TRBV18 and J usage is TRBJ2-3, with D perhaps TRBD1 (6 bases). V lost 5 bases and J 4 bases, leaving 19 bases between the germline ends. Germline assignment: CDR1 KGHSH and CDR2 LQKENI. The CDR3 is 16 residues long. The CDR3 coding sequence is TGTGCCAGCTCAGTGACGCCAGGGGTGGAGCCAGATACGCAGTATTTT. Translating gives CASSVTPGVEPDTQYF.

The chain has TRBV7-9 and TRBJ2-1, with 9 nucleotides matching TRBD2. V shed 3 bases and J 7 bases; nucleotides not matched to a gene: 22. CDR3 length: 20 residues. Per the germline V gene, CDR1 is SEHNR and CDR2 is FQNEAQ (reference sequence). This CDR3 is CASSLAGGISAGGPLNEQFF. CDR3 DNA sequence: TGTGCCAGCAGCTTGGCAGGGGGAATTTCGGCGGGAGGGCCCTTGAATGAGCAGTTCTTC.

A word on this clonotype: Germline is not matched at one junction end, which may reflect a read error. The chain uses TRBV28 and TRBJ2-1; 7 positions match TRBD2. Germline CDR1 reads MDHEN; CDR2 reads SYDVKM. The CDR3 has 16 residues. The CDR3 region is CASSSPIAGSYNKQFF. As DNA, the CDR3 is TGTGCCAGCAGTTCGCCAATAGCGGGCTCCTACAATAAGCAGTTCTTC.